This is a list of T cell receptor beta chains from one sample in a study of blood T cell repertoires in COVID-19. Assay used: immunoSEQ multiplex PCR; TCRdb lists only in-frame clones, some missing. The table includes 200,000 to 250,000 clones, about four fifths detected once. The sample was PBMCs or T cells enriched from blood (not recorded which). These receptors originate from a woman in her thirties or forties who had recovered from COVID-19. Each CDR3 is given with its conserved first and last residue.

V	J	CDR3
TRBV27	TRBJ1-3	CASSPTGTGGANTIYF
TRBV27	TRBJ1-1	CASSSRTGGVNTEAFF
TRBV5-1	TRBJ1-6	CASSEGQGSFFPLHF
TRBV19	TRBJ1-5	CATEPTGYSNQPQHF
TRBV27	TRBJ1-2	CASSLTFGDRGHYGYTF
TRBV11-3	TRBJ2-1	CASSLPYRSTYYNEQFF
TRBV12-3/TRBV12-4	TRBJ2-1	CASSRSRGTGQFF
TRBV27	TRBJ1-6	CASSTGLRNSPLHF
TRBV12-3/TRBV12-4	TRBJ2-3	CASSFQITDTQYF
TRBV2	TRBJ2-1	CASSVQRPRYNEQFF
TRBV18	TRBJ2-2	CASSPLAGTGELFF
TRBV9	TRBJ2-1	CASSVGGGRAINEQFF
TRBV7-9	TRBJ2-1	CAQLAGSYNEQFF
TRBV7-2	TRBJ1-2	CASRPTGVRVNYGYTF
TRBV19	TRBJ1-3	CASSIGQGPWDTIYF
TRBV24-1	TRBJ2-5	CATSEAGTSGIQETQYF
TRBV23-1	TRBJ2-5	CASSLGTSGRSFQETQYF
TRBV28	TRBJ2-3	CASSGGQMDTQYF
TRBV9	TRBJ2-2	CASSTGVGTGELFF
TRBV11-2	TRBJ2-3	CASSTYRDSTDTQYF
TRBV7-9	TRBJ2-1	CASSQTGLAINEQFF
TRBV9	TRBJ2-5	CASSVSSGGGTQYF
TRBV5-1	TRBJ2-5	CASSISGQSQETQYF
TRBV7-8	TRBJ2-3	CASTDAAGGVADTQYF
TRBV27	TRBJ2-6	CASSPDRSSGANVLTF
TRBV5-5	TRBJ2-3	CASSSSPKRQYTDTQYF
TRBV18	TRBJ2-2	CASSPGLNTGELFF
TRBV12-5	TRBJ1-2	CASGLGDRVYGYTF